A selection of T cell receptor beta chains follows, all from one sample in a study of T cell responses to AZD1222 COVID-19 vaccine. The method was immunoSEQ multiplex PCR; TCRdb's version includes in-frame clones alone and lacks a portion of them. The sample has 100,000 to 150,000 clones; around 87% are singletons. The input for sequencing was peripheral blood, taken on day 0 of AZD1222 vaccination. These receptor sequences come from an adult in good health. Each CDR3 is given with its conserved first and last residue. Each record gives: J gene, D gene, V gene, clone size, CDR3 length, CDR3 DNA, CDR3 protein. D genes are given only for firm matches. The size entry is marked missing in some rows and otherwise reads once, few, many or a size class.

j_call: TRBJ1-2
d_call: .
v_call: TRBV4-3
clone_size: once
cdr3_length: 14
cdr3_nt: TGCGCCAGCAGCCAAGTACAGGGCTCCTATGGCTACACCTTC
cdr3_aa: CASSQVQGSYGYTF

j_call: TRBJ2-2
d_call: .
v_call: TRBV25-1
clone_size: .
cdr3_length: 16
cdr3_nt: TGTGCCAGCAGTGAATCGGGGTACAGGAACACCGGGGAGCTGTTTTTT
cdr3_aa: CASSESGYRNTGELFF

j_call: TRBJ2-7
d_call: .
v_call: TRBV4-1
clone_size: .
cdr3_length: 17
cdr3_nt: TGCGCCAGCAGCCAAGATCCCGCGGGGACCAAAGGCTACGAGCAGTACTTC
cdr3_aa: CASSQDPAGTKGYEQYF

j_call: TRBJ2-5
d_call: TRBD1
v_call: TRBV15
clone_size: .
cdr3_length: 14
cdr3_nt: TGTGCCACCAGCTGGGACAGGGTCCAAGAGACCCAGTACTTC
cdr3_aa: CATSWDRVQETQYF

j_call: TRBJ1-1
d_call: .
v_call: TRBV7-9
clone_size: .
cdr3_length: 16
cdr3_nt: TGTGCCAGCAGCTTAGCCCTCTCGGGGCCGTACACTGAAGCTTTCTTT
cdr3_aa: CASSLALSGPYTEAFF

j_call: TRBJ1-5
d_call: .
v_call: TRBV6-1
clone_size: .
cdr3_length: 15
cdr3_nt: TGTGCCAGCAGTGAATCTGTGGTAAAGTCGCAGCCCCAGCATTTT
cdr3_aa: CASSESVVKSQPQHF

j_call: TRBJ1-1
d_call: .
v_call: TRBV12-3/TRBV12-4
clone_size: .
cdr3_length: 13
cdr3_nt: TGTGCCAGCAGTTTTTCGGGGGGAACTGAAGCTTTCTTT
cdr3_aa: CASSFSGGTEAFF

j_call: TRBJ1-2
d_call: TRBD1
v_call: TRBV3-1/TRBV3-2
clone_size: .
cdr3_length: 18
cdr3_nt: TGTGCCAGCAGCCATTTGCGGGACAGAAATCAGCCTAACTATGGCTACACCTTC
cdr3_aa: CASSHLRDRNQPNYGYTF

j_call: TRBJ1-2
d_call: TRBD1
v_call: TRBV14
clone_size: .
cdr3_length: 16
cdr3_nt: TGTGCCAGCAGCCAACGGGACAGGGCGAACCTCTATGGCTACACCTTC
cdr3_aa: CASSQRDRANLYGYTF

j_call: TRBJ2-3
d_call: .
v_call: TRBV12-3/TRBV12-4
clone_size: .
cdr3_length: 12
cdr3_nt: TGTGCCAGCAGTTTTTCGGTAGGTCGCCCGCATTTT
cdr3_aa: CASSFSVGRPHF

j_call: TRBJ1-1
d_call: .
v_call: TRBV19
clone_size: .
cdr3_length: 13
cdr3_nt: TGTGCCACCGCCCCGAGACTGAACACTGAAGCTTTCTTT
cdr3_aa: CATAPRLNTEAFF

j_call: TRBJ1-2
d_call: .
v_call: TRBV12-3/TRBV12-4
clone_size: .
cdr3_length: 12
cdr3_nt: TGTGCCAGCAGTTTATCCATCTATGGCTACACCTTC
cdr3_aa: CASSLSIYGYTF

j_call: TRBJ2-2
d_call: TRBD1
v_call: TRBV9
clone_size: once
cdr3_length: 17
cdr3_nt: TGTGCCAGCAGCGCCGGGACAGGGAACCTGAACACCGGGGAGCTGTTTTTT
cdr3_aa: CASSAGTGNLNTGELFF

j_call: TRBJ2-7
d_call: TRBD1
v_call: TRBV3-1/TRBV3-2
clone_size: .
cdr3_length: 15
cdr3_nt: TGTGCCAGCAGCGCTCGGGACAGGGGGCAGTACGAGCAGTACTTC
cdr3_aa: CASSARDRGQYEQYF

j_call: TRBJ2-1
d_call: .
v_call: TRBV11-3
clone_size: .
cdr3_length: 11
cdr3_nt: TGTGCCAGCAGCAGGGCAAATGAGCAGTTCTTC
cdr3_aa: CASSRANEQFF

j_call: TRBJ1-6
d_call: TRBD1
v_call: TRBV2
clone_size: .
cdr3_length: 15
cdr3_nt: TGTGCCAGCAGTGGACCGGGACAGCCTAATTCACCCCTCCACTTT
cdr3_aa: CASSGPGQPNSPLHF

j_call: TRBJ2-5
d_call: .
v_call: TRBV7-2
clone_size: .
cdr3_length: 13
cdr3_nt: TGTGCCAGCAGTTCCAGCAATAAAGAGACCCAGTACTTC
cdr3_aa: CASSSSNKETQYF

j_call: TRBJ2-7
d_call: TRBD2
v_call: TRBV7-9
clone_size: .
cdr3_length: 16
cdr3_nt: TGTGCCAGCAGCTCGCCGCTAGCGGGGGATCCCTACGAGCAGTACTTC
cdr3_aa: CASSSPLAGDPYEQYF